These T cell receptor beta chains were read from a single sample in a study of blood T cell repertoires in COVID-19. The repertoire was sequenced with immunoSEQ multiplex PCR; TCRdb's copy has only in-frame clones and lacks some. The repertoire holds 97,000 or so clones, about four fifths seen once, with 15% to 20% in the top ten. Material for sequencing was peripheral blood. These receptors all stem from a man of 80 years or more with acute or convalescent COVID-19. Each CDR3 is given with its conserved first and last residue. The D gene is left open where the match is weak. Some rows have no size entry. The others give once, few or many, or a class for an expanded clone.

size | J | V | D | CDR3 | DNA
- | TRBJ1-4 | TRBV4-1 | - | CASSLGGHEKLFF | TGCGCCAGCAGCTTGGGGGGACATGAAAAACTGTTTTTT
once | TRBJ2-5 | TRBV5-1 | - | CASSLAPLGSTQETQYF | TGCGCCAGCAGCTTGGCCCCCTTGGGCTCCACTCAAGAGACCCAGTACTTC
- | TRBJ1-6 | TRBV5-1 | - | CASSLAQYSPLHF | TGCGCCAGCAGCTTGGCCCAGTATTCACCCCTCCACTTT
- | TRBJ2-1 | TRBV5-1 | TRBD1 | CASSLVGQGADEQFF | TGCGCCAGCAGCTTGGTCGGACAGGGGGCCGATGAGCAGTTCTTC
- | TRBJ2-7 | TRBV7-2 | - | CASSPRTGDHEQYF | TGTGCCAGCAGCCCTCGGACGGGAGACCACGAGCAGTACTTC
- | TRBJ1-2 | TRBV28 | - | CASTGYRNYGYTF | TGTGCCAGCACTGGCTACAGGAACTATGGCTACACCTTC
- | TRBJ1-2 | TRBV19 | - | CASSIGQGSYTF | TGTGCCAGTAGTATAGGCCAGGGAAGCTACACCTTC
- | TRBJ1-4 | TRBV23-1 | - | CASSPSTNEKLFF | TGCGCCAGCAGTCCCAGTACTAATGAAAAACTGTTTTTT
- | TRBJ2-3 | TRBV7-2 | - | CASLQGNTDTQYF | TGTGCCAGTTTACAGGGAAACACAGATACGCAGTATTTT
- | TRBJ2-3 | TRBV6-6 | TRBD2 | CASSPGGAGGVRRDTQYF | TGTGCCAGCAGTCCCGGGGGAGCGGGGGGCGTGAGGAGAGATACGCAGTATTTT
once | TRBJ1-6 | TRBV30 | - | CAWRAPGSVNSPLHF | TGTGCCTGGAGAGCACCAGGTTCAGTGAATTCACCCCTCCACTTT
- | TRBJ2-1 | TRBV25-1 | TRBD2 | CASSGGLAGAAQHNEQFF | TGTGCCAGCAGTGGGGGACTAGCGGGAGCAGCCCAACACAATGAGCAGTTCTTC
few | TRBJ2-1 | TRBV10-1 | TRBD1 | CASSESYRTGSYNEQFF | TGCGCCAGCAGTGAGAGTTATCGGACAGGTTCTTACAATGAGCAGTTCTTC
- | TRBJ2-1 | TRBV24-1 | - | CATSDFDEQFF | TGTGCCACCAGTGATTTCGATGAGCAGTTCTTC
- | TRBJ2-3 | TRBV18 | - | CASSTLPQDTQYF | TGTGCCAGCTCAACCCTCCCCCAGGATACGCAGTATTTT
- | TRBJ1-3 | TRBV19 | - | CASIGTVRTIYF | TGTGCCAGTATAGGTACAGTTCGAACCATATATTTT
- | TRBJ2-7 | TRBV30 | TRBD2 | CAWSSGRGGLAGSGEQYF | TGTGCCTGGAGTTCGGGCCGAGGGGGACTAGCGGGATCTGGCGAGCAGTACTTC
- | TRBJ2-7 | TRBV6-6 | TRBD1 | CASSPPTGVEQYF | TGTGCCAGCAGCCCACCAACAGGGGTCGAGCAGTACTTC
- | TRBJ2-4 | TRBV7-2 | TRBD2 | CASSAGLAGEKNIQYF | TGTGCCAGCAGCGCCGGACTAGCGGGGGAGAAAAACATTCAGTACTTC
- | TRBJ2-7 | TRBV19 | - | CASSIAGFGYEQYF | TGTGCCAGTAGTATAGCAGGGTTCGGGTACGAGCAGTACTTC
- | TRBJ1-1 | TRBV18 | - | CASSPGQNTEAFF | TGTGCCAGCTCTCCGGGACAGAACACTGAAGCTTTCTTT
many | TRBJ1-1 | TRBV6-4 | - | CASSDSSRGTEAFF | TGTGCCAGCAGTGACTCGTCCCGGGGCACTGAAGCTTTCTTT
- | TRBJ2-2 | TRBV7-9 | - | CASGTAPTGELFF | TGTGCCAGCGGCACAGCACCGACCGGGGAGCTGTTTTTT
- | TRBJ2-7 | TRBV9 | - | CASSAAIQTVPHEQYF | TGTGCCAGCAGCGCCGCTATACAGACAGTTCCCCACGAGCAGTACTTC